The 28 T cell receptor beta chains below all came from one sample that was sequenced in a study of blood T cell repertoires in COVID-19. The repertoire was sequenced with immunoSEQ multiplex PCR; TCRdb's copy has only in-frame clones and lacks some. The data contain 130,000 to 150,000 clones, 80% to 85% of them seen just once; the ten biggest clones take up around 40%. Sequencing was performed on peripheral blood. The receptor set was obtained from a human donor in a cohort sampled during active COVID-19.

In this sample, this clone turned up once. The rearrangement uses TRBV4-2 and TRBJ2-1, with TRBD2 identical over 14 bases. From germline, CDR1 is LGHNA and CDR2 YNFKEQ. Trimming took 0 bases from V and 8 from J; bases not matched to a gene: 3. The CDR3 consists of 16 residues. The CDR3: CASSQDWTSGGYEQFF. The CDR3 DNA reads TGTGCCAGCAGCCAAGATTGGACTAGCGGGGGGTATGAGCAGTTCTTC.

V and J are TRBV30 and TRBJ1-1; no reliable D call. The CDR3 has 11 residues. Trimming stripped 8 bases from V and 1 base from J, with 8 bases between. Germline values: CDR1 GTSNPN, CDR2 SVGIG (reference sequence). The DNA for the CDR3 is TGTGCCCTGTGGGCGAACACTGAAGCTTTCTTT. As protein: CALWANTEAFF. Drawing the rest from reference TRBV30 and TRBJ1-1, the complete variable domain is SQTIHQWPATLVQPVGSPLSLECTVEGTSNPNLYWYRQAAGRGLQLLFYSVGIGQISSEVPQNLSASRPQDRQFILSSKKLLLSDSGFYLCALWANTEAFFGQGTRLTVV.

This chain joins TRBV28 and TRBJ1-3, with TRBD1 matching 7 bases. V dropped 6 bases and J dropped 5; count of bases not matched to a gene: 10. Germline V gene lookup returns CDR1 MDHEN and CDR2 SYDVKM. This CDR3 is 15 amino acids long. CDR3 residues: CASSTGGGRRNTIYF. The CDR3 bases are TGTGCCAGCAGCACCGGAGGGGGCAGAAGAAACACCATATATTTT.

The chain joins TRBV5-1 to TRBJ2-5; 8 bases fit TRBD1. CDR3 length: 15 residues. Germline CDR1 reads SGHRS; CDR2 reads YFSETQ. V gave up 4 bases and J gave up 1 base; unmatched junction bases: 6. Here the CDR3 reads CASSGGTGLQETQYF. The CDR3 DNA sequence: TGCGCCAGCAGCGGGGGGACAGGTCTCCAAGAGACCCAGTACTTC.

The gene calls are TRBV7-9 and TRBJ1-2, with a possible D match to TRBD1 (5 bases). The V end lost 1 base, the J end lost 0 bases, and 9 bases lay between the germline ends. This CDR3 has 15 residues. Germline V gene data show CDR1 as SEHNR and CDR2 as FQNEAQ (reference sequence). CDR3 residues: CASSLGQGTNYGYTF. For the CDR3, the DNA is TGTGCCAGCAGCTTAGGGCAGGGCACTAACTATGGCTACACCTTC.

This clone was counted between two and nine times. CDR3 nucleotides: TGTGCCAGCAGCCAAGGGGGCTCCAGGTTTCCCCAGCATTTT. This gives the protein CASSQGGSRFPQHF. This chain joins TRBV3-1 (or the pseudogene TRBV3-2) and TRBJ1-5; possible D gene TRBD1, 5 bases. V dropped 1 base and J dropped 10 bases, with 14 bases sitting between them. Germline V gene data show CDR1 as LGHDT and CDR2 as YNNKEL (reference sequence). This CDR3 has 14 residues.

This clone has just a few counts. The V and J genes are TRBV6-4 and TRBJ1-1; possible D gene TRBD1, 5 bases. V lost 6 bases, J lost 4 bases, and 15 bases lay in between. Germline lookup yields CDR1 MRHNA and CDR2 SNTAGT. This CDR3 has 14 residues. The CDR3 sequence: CASSPEEGPTEAFF. The DNA of the CDR3 is TGTGCCAGCAGCCCCGAGGAGGGGCCCACTGAAGCTTTCTTT.

V usage is TRBV3-1 (or the pseudogene TRBV3-2) and J usage is TRBJ1-1, with TRBD1 identical over 7 bases. V lost 0 bases, J lost 7 bases, and 5 bases stayed unmatched. In germline, CDR1 is LGHDT, CDR2 YNNKEL (reference sequence). The CDR3 loop spans 14 amino acids. The CDR3 spells CASSQDDRVIEAFF. The CDR3 coding sequence is TGTGCCAGCAGCCAAGATGACAGGGTCATTGAAGCTTTCTTT.

The rearrangement joins TRBV7-6 to TRBJ2-6; maybe TRBD2 (5 bases). CDR1 SGHVS and CDR2 FNYEAQ come from the germline V gene. The V end lost 3 bases, the J end lost 1 base, and 10 bases lay between the germline ends. This CDR3 region has 16 residues. The CDR3 reads CASSFARGSGANVLTF. The CDR3, as DNA: TGTGCCAGCAGCTTTGCTCGGGGATCTGGGGCCAACGTCCTGACTTTC.

This clone was detected once. This chain joins TRBV4-2 and TRBJ2-5; 13 nucleotides agree with TRBD2. Germline CDR1 reads LGHNA; CDR2 reads YNFKEQ. This CDR3 region has 16 residues. V was pared by 4 bases and J by 2 bases, with 4 bases of the junction left unmatched. This CDR3 reads CASSPRLAGGQETQYF. The CDR3 DNA follows: TGTGCCAGCAGCCCCAGACTAGCGGGGGGTCAAGAGACCCAGTACTTC.

V and J are TRBV5-1 and TRBJ2-2; 7 bases are a match to TRBD1. This CDR3 region has 17 residues. In germline, CDR1 is SGHRS, CDR2 YFSETQ. Trimming removed 1 base from V and 0 bases from J; junction bases left unmatched: 6. The CDR3 loop is CASSLSGQASNTGELFF. DNA of the CDR3: TGCGCCAGCAGCTTGTCCGGACAGGCCTCGAACACCGGGGAGCTGTTTTTT.

The rearrangement joins TRBV7-8 to TRBJ2-5, with TRBD2 matching over 13 bases. Trimming cost V 0 bases and J 5 bases; bases outside gene matches: 6. The germline CDR1 and CDR2 sequences are SGHVS and FQNEAQ. The CDR3 covers 17 residues. The CDR3 spells CASSLALLAGGRETQYF. In nucleotides, the CDR3 is TGTGCCAGCAGCTTAGCGCTACTAGCGGGGGGGCGGGAGACCCAGTACTTC. The entire variable domain, with the rest obtained from reference TRBV7-8 and TRBJ2-5, is as follows: GAGVSQSPRYKVAKRGQDVALRCDPISGHVSLFWYQQALGQGPEFLTYFQNEAQLDKSGLPSDRFFAERPEGSVSTLKIQRTQQEDSAVYLCASSLALLAGGRETQYFGPGTRLLVL.

V and J are TRBV5-1 and TRBJ2-3; D unclear. CDR3 length equals 14 residues. V was pared by 0 bases and J by 7 bases, with 12 bases between. CDR1 is SGHRS, CDR2 YFSETQ, per germline. CDR3 coding DNA: TGCGCCAGCAGCTTGGCCTTTGATAGCCATACGCAGTATTTT. Its translation is CASSLAFDSHTQYF.

The chain carries TRBV10-3 and TRBJ2-3, with TRBD2 matching 9 bases. Looked up from germline, CDR1 is ENHRY and CDR2 is SYGVKD. The CDR3 is 22 amino acids. V shed 4 bases, J shed 0 bases, and the junction held 23 bases outside the gene matches. The CDR3 spells CAISGVIPGTRERGDSTDTQYF. The CDR3 nucleotides read TGTGCCATCAGTGGCGTAATTCCAGGGACTAGGGAGCGGGGGGATAGCACAGATACGCAGTATTTT.

On this clone: Other nucleotide sequences from this sample produce the same CDR3. The chain carries TRBV7-2 and TRBJ2-7; 14 nucleotides align to TRBD2. The CDR3 is 15 amino acids. With 5 bases clipped from V and 2 bases from J, the junction kept 2 bases outside the gene matches. Germline CDR1 reads SGHTA; CDR2 reads FQGNSA. CDR3 nucleotide sequence: TGTGCCAGCAGCCCGACTAGCGGGGGGGCCTACGAGCAGTACTTC. Encoded protein: CASSPTSGGAYEQYF.

This chain uses TRBV4-2 with TRBJ2-5; D is unresolved. The CDR3 spans 15 residues. The germline gives CDR1 LGHNA, CDR2 YNFKEQ. Trimming left V 0 bases short and J 2 bases short, with 10 bases between. CDR3 nucleotides: TGTGCCAGCAGCCAAGAGGCGGCAGCACAAGAGACCCAGTACTTC. Translated, it gives CASSQEAAAQETQYF.

This chain uses TRBV6-5 with TRBJ2-5, with 11 positions matching TRBD2. J gave up 1 base and V 3 bases, and 4 bases lay outside the gene matches. Germline assignment: CDR1 MNHEY and CDR2 SVGAGI. The CDR3 is 16 amino acids. For the CDR3, the DNA is TGTGCCAGCAGTTATTTGGGACTAGCGGCCCAAGAGACCCAGTACTTC. It codes for CASSYLGLAAQETQYF.

CDR3 sequence (DNA): TGTGCCAGCAGGCCGGGGGGGTACTATGGCTACACCTTC. As protein: CASRPGGYYGYTF. The genes are TRBV12-3 or TRBV12-4 and TRBJ1-2; weak D call: TRBD1 (5 bases). This CDR3 has 13 amino acids. Trimming took off 6 bases at V and 3 bases at J, with 11 bases between the two ends.

This clone has only one observation. Written as DNA, the CDR3 is TGTGCCAGCAGCCTGGCGGATCTCTATGGCTACACCTTC. Translating gives CASSLADLYGYTF. The chain employs TRBV7-9 and TRBJ1-2; D ambiguous. V lost 5 bases and J 4 bases, leaving 11 bases between the germline ends. The CDR3 covers 13 residues. The germline CDR1 and CDR2 sequences are SEHNR and FQNEAQ (reference sequence).

The chain couples TRBV20-1 to TRBJ2-1; D remains ambiguous. Looked up from germline, CDR1 is DFQATT and CDR2 is SNEGSKA (reference sequence). The CDR3 has 11 amino acids. Trimming cost V 0 bases and J 12 bases, with 9 bases left between them. The CDR3 is CSARENSRQFF. CDR3 sequence (DNA): TGCAGTGCTAGAGAGAATAGTAGGCAGTTCTTC.

V is TRBV30 and J is TRBJ1-1, with D possibly being TRBD1 (5 bases). The germline gives CDR1 GTSNPN, CDR2 SVGIG (reference sequence). The V end lost 3 bases, the J end lost 10 bases, and 12 bases lay between the germline ends. The CDR3 length is 11 residues. In nucleotides, the CDR3 is TGTGCCTGGAGCAGGTTGGGGCGAGCTTTCTTT. Translation gives CAWSRLGRAFF.

The chain links TRBV3-1 (or the pseudogene TRBV3-2) to TRBJ1-2; unclear D gene. V lost 1 base to trimming and J lost 4 bases, with 10 bases between them. Germline V gene data show CDR1 as LGHDT and CDR2 as YNNKEL (reference sequence). The length of the CDR3 is 14 residues. The CDR3 nucleotides are TGTGCCAGCAGCCAAGGAACAAGATCCTATGGCTACACCTTC. Translation gives CASSQGTRSYGYTF.

The V and J genes are TRBV12-3 or TRBV12-4 and TRBJ2-7; tentative D call: TRBD2 (6 bases). The V and J ends lost 6 bases and 0 bases respectively, with 9 bases between them. The CDR3 covers 13 residues. The CDR3 sequence: CASSLGGSYEQYF. The CDR3, as DNA: TGTGCCAGCAGCCTGGGGGGCTCCTACGAGCAGTACTTC.

The genes are TRBV19 and TRBJ2-4; D is possibly TRBD2 (5 bases). V lost 1 base and J lost 7, with 8 bases in between. This CDR3 comprises 13 residues. From germline, CDR1 is LNHDA and CDR2 SQIVND (reference sequence). For the CDR3, the DNA is TGTGCCAGTAGTATAGGGACGGGGAACATTCAGTACTTC. Its protein is CASSIGTGNIQYF.

This chain joins TRBV7-2 and TRBJ1-2; D gene uncertain. Trimming took 6 bases from V and 1 from J, leaving 9 bases between them. The CDR3 has 13 residues. The germline V gene has CDR1 SGHTA and CDR2 FQGNSA. The CDR3 is CASSLTFNYGYTF. CDR3 nucleotide sequence: TGTGCCAGCAGTTTGACTTTTAACTATGGCTACACCTTC.

This chain joins TRBV9 and TRBJ2-3, with 9 bases aligning to TRBD1. The J segment lost 3 bases and the V segment lost 2 bases, leaving 1 base of the junction unmatched. The CDR3 loop spans 14 amino acids. In germline, CDR1 is SGDLS, CDR2 YYNGEE. This chain's CDR3 is CASSVDRGTDTQYF. CDR3 bases: TGTGCCAGCAGCGTGGACAGGGGAACAGATACGCAGTATTTT.

The count of this clone is one. CDR3 sequence (DNA): TGTGCCAGCAGCCTCGGGACAGGGGTTGGCTACACCTTC. Protein: CASSLGTGVGYTF. This chain joins TRBV27 and TRBJ1-2; the match to TRBD1 covers 10 bases. Germline V gene lookup returns CDR1 MNHEY and CDR2 SMNVEV (reference sequence). The length of the CDR3 is 13 residues. The ends lost 6 bases at V and 7 bases at J; junction bases unmatched: 5.

This rearrangement joins TRBV29-1 to TRBJ1-2; unclear D gene. The ends were cut back, 4 bases at V and 6 bases at J, with 9 bases in the middle. The CDR3 is 11 residues long. From germline, CDR1 is SQVTM and CDR2 ANQGSEA. The CDR3 sequence: CSVVAGNGYTF. As DNA, the CDR3 is TGCAGCGTTGTTGCGGGCAATGGCTACACCTTC. The full variable domain, completed using reference TRBV29-1 and TRBJ1-2, is SAVISQKPSRDICQRGTSLTIQCQVDSQVTMMFWYRQQPGQSLTLIATANQGSEATYESGFVIDKFPISRPNLTFSTLTVSNMSPEDSSIYLCSVVAGNGYTFGSGTRLTVV.